This T cell receptor (beta chain) was identified during a study of shared clonotypes between healthy human individuals. Germline V gene data show CDR1 as MNHNS and CDR2 as SASEGT. V dropped 0 bases and J dropped 3 bases, with 11 bases sitting between them. This CDR3 has 15 amino acids. Produced via immunoSEQ multiplex PCR; TCRdb's table is partial and in-frame only. The sample records over 2 million clones, about 90% being singletons. Only one count was recorded for this clone. Other DNA sequences in this specimen translate into the identical CDR3. The sequenced sample was naive CD4+ T cells from PBMCs. Regarding subset: CD45RA+ positively selected. The J gene is TRBJ1-2, the V gene TRBV6-1, with TRBD1 as a possible D gene (6 bases). This TCR was sampled from a man younger than 35 in good health. Some clones in this sample may be carry-over from other donors' samples. The CDR3 nucleotides read TGTGCCAGCAGTGAAGCGCTGGGGGGCCACTATGGCTACACCTTC. Protein sequence: CASSEALGGHYGYTF.